This TCR beta chain was profiled in a study of cytomegalovirus exposure and HLA in healthy donors. General study results and limits: Cytomegalovirus status, reportedly, was diagnosed with high specificity and sensitivity by the classifier. Overall, under 200 TCR beta chains were annotated as cytomegalovirus-associated.

The CDR3 spans 15 residues. Germline loops: CDR1 MDHEN, CDR2 SYDVKM. Trimming stripped 6 bases from V and 2 bases from J, with 13 bases between. The donors were in the approximately 120-subject validation cohort; that cohort was separate from the approximately 700-subject first cohort. To note about this clone: Its matching antigen is unknown.

Profiled with immunoSEQ multiplex PCR; TCRdb holds only in-frame clones, not every one. The sample lists approximately 53,000 clones, approximately 90% occurring once. The chain recombines TRBV28 with TRBJ2-2, with D tentatively TRBD1 (5 bases). Sequencing was carried out using PBMCs. The sequence was collected from a man younger than 30 in good health and CMV-seronegative. The CDR3 DNA follows: TGTGCCAGCAGGCTCAGGCAGGGAAACACCGGGGAGCTGTTTTTT. This codes for CASRLRQGNTGELFF.